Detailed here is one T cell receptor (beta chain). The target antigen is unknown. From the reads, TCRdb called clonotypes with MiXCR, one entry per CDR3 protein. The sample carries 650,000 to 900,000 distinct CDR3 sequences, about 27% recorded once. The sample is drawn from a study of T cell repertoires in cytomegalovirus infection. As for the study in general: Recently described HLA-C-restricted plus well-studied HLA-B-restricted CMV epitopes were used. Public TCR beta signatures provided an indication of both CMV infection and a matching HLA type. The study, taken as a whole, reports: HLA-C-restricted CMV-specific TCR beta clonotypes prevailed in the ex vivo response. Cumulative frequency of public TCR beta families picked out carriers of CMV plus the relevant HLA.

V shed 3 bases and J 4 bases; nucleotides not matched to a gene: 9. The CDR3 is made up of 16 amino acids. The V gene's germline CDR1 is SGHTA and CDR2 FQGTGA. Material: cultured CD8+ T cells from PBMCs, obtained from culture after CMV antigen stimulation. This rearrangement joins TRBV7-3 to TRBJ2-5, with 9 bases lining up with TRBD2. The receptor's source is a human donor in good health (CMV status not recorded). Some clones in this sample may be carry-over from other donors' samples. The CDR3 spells CASSLRGGLEGETQYF. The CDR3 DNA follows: TGTGCCAGCAGCTTGCGGGGGGGCCTGGAAGGAGAGACCCAGTACTTC. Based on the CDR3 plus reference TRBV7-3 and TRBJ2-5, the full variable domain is GAGVSQTPSNKVTEKGKYVELRCDPISGHTALYWYRQSLGQGPEFLIYFQGTGAADDSGLPNDRFFAVRPEGSVSTLKIQRTERGDSAVYLCASSLRGGLEGETQYFGPGTRLLVL.